The 22 T cell receptor beta chains given below trace back to one sample, sequenced in a study of post-analysis software for immune sequencing data. Regarding the study as a whole: The five TRBV segments detected at higher frequency in patients than in controls included TRBV5-6, TRBV5-1 and TRBV20-1.

The antigens of these receptors remain unknown. Unique molecular identifiers had been added to the TCR beta cDNA libraries. TCRdb analysed the PCR reads with MiXCR anew, one entry per CDR3 protein. The table has 600,000 to 700,000 distinct CDR3 sequences, approximately 59% seen once. Sequences were obtained from blood. These receptors originate from a girl aged 2 to 9 with multiple sclerosis.

V usage is TRBV6-6 and J usage is TRBJ2-7; TRBD1 agrees at 7 bases. Germline V gives CDR1 MNHNY, CDR2 SVGAGI (reference sequence). The CDR3 has 14 amino acids. The ends lost 6 bases at V and 5 bases at J; junction bases unmatched: 10. CDR3 DNA: TGTGCCAGCAGAGGAAGACAGGGTCCTCACGAGCAGTACTTC. It is translated as CASRGRQGPHEQYF.

Worth noting for this clonotype: Germline is not matched at one junction end, which may reflect a read error. The genes are TRBV12-3 or TRBV12-4 and TRBJ1-1; perhaps TRBD1 as D (5 bases). The CDR3 is made up of 15 amino acids. CDR3 sequence: CVSSLTTGLNTEAFF. Here the CDR3 DNA reads TGTGTCAGCAGTTTAACGACGGGACTGAACACTGAAGCTTTCTTT.

In this sample, this clonotype turned up once. The rearrangement links TRBV20-1 to TRBJ1-2; D possibly corresponds to TRBD1 (6 bases). Trimming shortened V by 0 bases and J by 0 bases, and 11 bases separated the two germline ends. The CDR3 has 15 amino acids. The V gene's germline CDR1 is DFQATT and CDR2 SNEGSKA (reference sequence). The CDR3 bases are TGCAGTGCTAGAGAACAGGGTTACCCTAACTATGGCTACACCTTC. Amino acids: CSAREQGYPNYGYTF.

This clonotype was counted a few times. The chain combines TRBV29-1 with TRBJ2-2; no firm D call. The V and J ends lost 3 bases and 0 bases respectively, with 5 bases between them. The CDR3 loop spans 13 amino acids. Germline V gene data show CDR1 as SQVTM and CDR2 as ANQGSEA. The CDR3 spells CSVERPNTGELFF. CDR3 nucleotide sequence: TGCAGCGTTGAGCGACCGAACACCGGGGAGCTGTTTTTT.

The gene calls are TRBV29-1 and TRBJ2-7; 13 bases are a match to TRBD2. The DNA end is a closer match to TRBJ2-5, so the J assignment may be wrong. The V gene's germline CDR1 is SQVTM and CDR2 ANQGSEA. This CDR3 is built from 15 residues. The CDR3 region is CSVARTSGGQETQYF. The CDR3, as DNA: TGCAGCGTTGCCCGGACTAGCGGGGGTCAGGAGACCCAGTACTTC.

The chain has TRBV29-1 and TRBJ2-7; D is undetermined. Germline V gene data show CDR1 as SQVTM and CDR2 as ANQGSEA. There are 15 residues in the CDR3. V shed 0 bases and J shed 1 base, with 13 bases lying between them. CDR3 sequence: CSVEEGPNGSYEQYF. DNA for the CDR3: TGCAGCGTTGAAGAGGGCCCAAATGGATCCTACGAGCAGTACTTC.

This chain uses TRBV7-3 with TRBJ2-1; TRBD2 matches 14 bases. Germline V gene lookup returns CDR1 SGHTA and CDR2 FQGTGA. The CDR3 runs to 17 residues. The V gene end was trimmed by 3 bases and the J gene end by 5 bases; junction bases not matched to a gene: 6. The CDR3 region is CASSFRLAGGTHNEQFF. The CDR3 DNA reads TGTGCCAGCAGCTTCCGACTAGCGGGAGGGACTCACAATGAGCAGTTCTTC.

The rearrangement joins TRBV7-2 to TRBJ1-2; no firm D call. The CDR3 covers 18 residues. The germline gives CDR1 SGHTA, CDR2 FQGNSA. V lost 3 bases to trimming and J lost 3 bases, with 23 bases between them. The CDR3 DNA is TGTGCCAGCAGCTTGGTTATAGCGATGCCATGGGAGGACTATGGCTACACCTTC. Its translation: CASSLVIAMPWEDYGYTF.

J is TRBJ2-1 and V is TRBV11-2; D gene uncertain. V lost 0 bases to trimming and J lost 0 bases, with 9 bases between them. Germline V lookup: CDR1 SGHAT, CDR2 FQNNGV. The CDR3 is 16 amino acids. CDR3 amino acids: CASSLDEASSYNEQFF. CDR3 in DNA: TGTGCCAGCAGCTTAGATGAGGCGAGCTCCTACAATGAGCAGTTCTTC. Full variable domain (outside the CDR3, taken from reference TRBV11-2 and TRBJ2-1): EAGVAQSPRYKIIEKRQSVAFWCNPISGHATLYWYQQILGQGPKLLIQFQNNGVVDDSQLPKDRFSAERLKGVDSTLKIQPAKLEDSAVYLCASSLDEASSYNEQFFGPGTRLTVL.

This chain links TRBV12-3 or TRBV12-4 with TRBJ2-7; possible D gene TRBD2, 5 bases. Trimming cost V 6 bases and J 5 bases, with 17 bases left between them. The CDR3 sequence is 14 residues long. CDR3 sequence (DNA): TGTGCCAGCAGGCCCGCGGGCCATGGGAACGAGCAGTACTTC. Translated: CASRPAGHGNEQYF.

This chain connects TRBV5-6 to TRBJ1-1, with D unclear. Trimming took 0 bases from V and 0 from J, leaving 9 bases between them. Germline assignment: CDR1 SGHDT and CDR2 YYEEEE. The CDR3 length is 15 residues. The CDR3 is CASSLGAQLNTEAFF. The CDR3, as DNA: TGTGCCAGCAGCTTGGGGGCACAGCTGAACACTGAAGCTTTCTTT.

The rearrangement uses TRBV7-2 and TRBJ1-2; no clear D. The length of the CDR3 is 15 residues. V was cut by 6 bases and J by 7 bases, with 21 bases left in between. CDR1 and CDR2 (germline): SGHTA, FQGNSA. CDR3 coding DNA: TGTGCCAGCAGGTTCCAATCTGAGGGTAGCTGTGGCTACACCTTC. This gives the protein CASRFQSEGSCGYTF.

The chain's CDR3 is CASSLEVHYGYTF. The CDR3 DNA sequence: TGCGCCAGCAGCTTGGAGGTTCACTATGGCTACACCTTC. The chain has TRBV5-1 and TRBJ1-2, with no clear D. The CDR3 totals 13 residues. Germline V gene sequence: CDR1 SGHRS, CDR2 YFSETQ. Trimming cost V 0 bases and J 3 bases, with 6 bases left between them. The full variable domain, completed using reference TRBV5-1 and TRBJ1-2, is KAGVTQTPRYLIKTRGQQVTLSCSPISGHRSVSWYQQTPGQGLQFLFEYFSETQRNKGNFPGRFSGRQFSNSRSEMNVSTLELGDSALYLCASSLEVHYGYTFGSGTRLTVV.

This clonotype appeared a few times. This sequence joins TRBV4-1 and TRBJ2-1; D is ambiguous. Germline CDR1 and CDR2: MGHRA and YSYEKL. Trimming cost V 4 bases and J 5 bases, with 15 bases left between them. The CDR3 has 15 residues. CDR3 DNA: TGCGCCAGCAGCCTTTTTGGGGATGACGACAATGAGCAGTTCTTC. It yields the protein CASSLFGDDDNEQFF.

This clonotype was seen once. V gene TRBV9 combines with J gene TRBJ2-1; perhaps TRBD1 as D (5 bases). The CDR3 has 18 residues. Germline loops: CDR1 SGDLS, CDR2 YYNGEE. V dropped 4 bases and J dropped 3 bases, with 23 bases sitting between them. DNA of the CDR3: TGTGCCAGCAGCCTTCGAAGTGATATGCAGGGTTACTACAATGAGCAGTTCTTC. Its protein product is CASSLRSDMQGYYNEQFF.

The chain is built from TRBV4-1 and TRBJ2-7, with TRBD2 matching over 7 bases. There are 13 residues in the CDR3. Per germline, CDR1 MGHRA and CDR2 YSYEKL. The V gene end was trimmed by 10 bases and the J gene end by 2 bases; junction bases not matched to a gene: 8. The CDR3 DNA follows: TGCGCCACCTGGGGAGGGAGCGCCTACGAGCAGTACTTC. Its translation: CATWGGSAYEQYF.

As for this clonotype: The junction differs from germline at one of its ends, possibly a read error. The V gene is TRBV5-5, the J gene TRBJ2-1, with 10 positions matching TRBD2. This CDR3 has 17 amino acids. Per the germline V gene, CDR1 is SGHKS and CDR2 is YYEKEE (reference sequence). The CDR3 spells CASRLGPAGGPYNEQFF. The DNA for the CDR3 is TGTGCCAGCAGATTGGGACCAGCGGGAGGGCCTTACAATGAGCAGTTCTTC.

The chain has TRBV5-1 and TRBJ2-3, with D possibly matching TRBD2 (5 bases). V shed 2 bases and J shed 1 base, with 11 bases lying between them. CDR3 length: 15 amino acids. CDR1 is SGHRS, CDR2 YFSETQ, per germline. CDR3: CASSFTEARTDTQYF. The CDR3 DNA follows: TGCGCCAGCAGCTTTACGGAGGCTCGCACAGATACGCAGTATTTT.

J is TRBJ2-1 and V is TRBV7-8; 7 bases map to TRBD2. This CDR3 region has 15 residues. The germline gives CDR1 SGHVS, CDR2 FQNEAQ. The ends lost 3 bases at V and 4 bases at J; junction bases unmatched: 6. CDR3 region: CASSFPGRGYNEQFF. Written as DNA, the CDR3 is TGTGCCAGCAGCTTCCCAGGGCGGGGGTACAATGAGCAGTTCTTC. Based on the CDR3 plus reference TRBV7-8 and TRBJ2-1, the full variable domain is GAGVSQSPRYKVAKRGQDVALRCDPISGHVSLFWYQQALGQGPEFLTYFQNEAQLDKSGLPSDRFFAERPEGSVSTLKIQRTQQEDSAVYLCASSFPGRGYNEQFFGPGTRLTVL.

The chain recombines TRBV10-3 with TRBJ2-3; 8 bases agree with TRBD2. CDR1 and CDR2 from the germline V gene are ENHRY and SYGVKD. The CDR3 is 20 residues long. The junction had 14 bases not matched to a gene; V was cut back by 0 bases and J by 0 bases. The CDR3 nucleotides are TGTGCCATCAGTGAGTCGGTTATCACTAGCGGAGTAAGGAGCACAGATACGCAGTATTTT. Its protein product is CAISESVITSGVRSTDTQYF.

This clonotype has only a few counts. The chain has TRBV15 and TRBJ2-5, with D perhaps matching TRBD1 (6 bases). Germline CDR1 reads LNHNV; CDR2 reads YYDKDF (reference sequence). There are 13 residues in the CDR3. V lost 2 bases to trimming and J lost 7 bases, with 11 bases between them. CDR3 coding DNA: TGTGCCACCAGCAGACAGGGGTCGGGGACCCAGTACTTC. Translating gives CATSRQGSGTQYF.

The chain recombines TRBV19 with TRBJ2-5; D might be TRBD1 (6 bases). Trimming removed 5 bases from V and 2 bases from J, with 9 bases in between. The CDR3 extends over 13 amino acids. Germline-derived CDR1 and CDR2 are LNHDA and SQIVND (reference sequence). DNA of the CDR3: TGTGCCAGTAGTCCCACAGGGCAAGAGACCCAGTACTTC. It encodes CASSPTGQETQYF.